The 23 T cell receptor beta chains presented below share a single source sample, sequenced in a study of blood T cell repertoires in COVID-19. The data were produced by immunoSEQ multiplex PCR, yet TCRdb's version contains in-frame clones alone and is incomplete. The sample consists of some 230,000 clones, around 87% of them appearing once. The sequencing input was peripheral blood. These receptor sequences come from a woman aged 45-65 years with COVID-19, enrolled during active disease.

This clone was seen a few times. This sequence joins TRBV10-1 and TRBJ2-3, with D tentatively TRBD2 (5 bases). Between the trimmed V and J ends, which lost 4 bases and 2 bases, there was a span of 10 bases. The length of the CDR3 is 14 residues. Looked up from germline, CDR1 is WNHNN and CDR2 is SYGVQD (reference sequence). CDR3 loop: CASSVSGSTDTQYF. The DNA for the CDR3 is TGCGCCAGCAGTGTCTCGGGGTCCACAGATACGCAGTATTTT.

The gene calls are TRBV29-1 and TRBJ2-2; TRBD1 matches 9 bases. J lost 5 bases, V lost 3 bases, and 4 bases had no gene match. The CDR3 is 14 amino acids. The V gene's germline CDR1 is SQVTM and CDR2 ANQGSEA. The CDR3 DNA is TGCAGCGTTGAGGGACAGGGAAAGACCGGGGAGCTGTTTTTT. It codes for CSVEGQGKTGELFF.

The chain uses TRBV4-1 and TRBJ2-1, with 12 bases identical to TRBD2. V gave up 0 bases and J gave up 9 bases; unmatched junction bases: 9. The CDR3 extends over 17 amino acids. The germline V gene encodes CDR1 MGHRA and CDR2 YSYEKL. The DNA for the CDR3 is TGCGCCAGCAGCCAAGATGCTAGCGGGGGGGTTTACGGTGAGCAGTTCTTC. Amino acid sequence: CASSQDASGGVYGEQFF.

J is TRBJ2-7 and V is TRBV5-6; 11 nucleotides agree with TRBD1. The V segment lost 5 bases and the J segment 2 bases; nucleotides outside the gene matches: 12. The CDR3 has 17 amino acids. Germline V gene data show CDR1 as SGHDT and CDR2 as YYEEEE. This CDR3 reads CASSLGDRGSLAYEQYV. The CDR3 nucleotides are TGTGCCAGCAGTCTGGGGGACAGGGGGAGTTTGGCCTACGAGCAGTACGTC.

The chain is built from TRBV4-3 and TRBJ1-2; D gene uncertain. Germline CDR1 and CDR2: LGHNA and YSLEER. Trimming took off 0 bases at V and 8 bases at J, with 16 bases between the two ends. The CDR3 consists of 15 residues. CDR3 bases: TGCGCCAGCAGCCAAGATACTGACTCCCCGGGGGGCTACACCTTC. It translates to CASSQDTDSPGGYTF.

Notes on this clone: Other nucleotide sequences from this sample produce the same CDR3. The chain links TRBV29-1 to TRBJ2-5, with D perhaps matching TRBD1 (6 bases). Germline CDR1 reads SQVTM; CDR2 reads ANQGSEA. The CDR3 loop spans 12 amino acids. The V end was cut by 0 bases, the J end by 5 bases, with 7 bases between. The CDR3 here is CSVEEGAETQYF. The CDR3, as DNA: TGCAGCGTTGAAGAGGGGGCCGAGACCCAGTACTTC.

This clone has just one count. V gene TRBV23-1 combines with J gene TRBJ1-1, with 7 positions matching TRBD1. TRBV23-1 is noted as an ORF with a role that remains uncertain. This CDR3 has 15 amino acids. Germline trimming cut 7 bases from V and 1 base from J; bases unmatched to any gene: 9. This chain's CDR3 is CASNQPTGTNTEAFF. DNA of the CDR3: TGCGCCAGCAATCAGCCGACAGGGACGAACACTGAAGCTTTCTTT.

The chain uses TRBV10-2 and TRBJ1-6, with D uncertain. Germline assignment: CDR1 WSHSY and CDR2 SAAADI. The CDR3 has 16 residues. V was shortened by 7 bases and J by 6 bases, with 19 bases between the two germline ends. CDR3 region: CASMVGVTGVNSPLHF. The DNA of the CDR3 is TGCGCCAGCATGGTTGGGGTTACCGGGGTTAATTCACCCCTCCACTTT.

This clone has only a few counts. The genes are TRBV5-1 and TRBJ2-2, with D tentatively TRBD1 (6 bases). This CDR3 comprises 15 residues. CDR1 and CDR2 (germline): SGHRS, YFSETQ. V was clipped by 3 bases and J by 5 bases, with 14 bases between them. The CDR3 protein is CASSSSGHLTGELFF. The CDR3 DNA follows: TGCGCCAGCAGCTCCTCGGGACACCTGACCGGGGAGCTGTTTTTT.

This clone appeared many times. The rearrangement uses TRBV6-2 or TRBV6-3 and TRBJ1-5, with D perhaps TRBD1 (5 bases). The V and J ends lost 6 bases and 4 bases respectively, with 19 bases between them. Germline CDR1 MNHEY, CDR2 SVGEGT. The CDR3 totals 16 residues. Here the CDR3 reads CASSLTSGVWNQPQHF. CDR3 DNA sequence: TGTGCCAGCAGCCTAACGTCGGGGGTCTGGAATCAGCCCCAGCATTTT.

This clone was detected only a few times. The sample carries other DNA sequences with the same CDR3. The gene calls are TRBV27 and TRBJ1-2; 9 positions match TRBD1. V gave up 2 bases and J gave up 2 bases; unmatched junction bases: 3. Per the germline V gene, CDR1 is MNHEY and CDR2 is SMNVEV (reference sequence). The CDR3 runs 15 residues. The CDR3 coding sequence is TGTGCCAGCAGTTTAACGGGACAGGGCAACTATGGCTACACCTTC. Its translation is CASSLTGQGNYGYTF.

This sequence joins TRBV19 and TRBJ2-1; no firm D call. Trimming took 7 bases from V and 6 from J, leaving 19 bases between them. CDR3 length: 15 amino acids. Germline CDR1 reads LNHDA; CDR2 reads SQIVND (reference sequence). Here the CDR3 reads CASTKSFSTRNEQFF. CDR3 nucleotide sequence: TGTGCCAGTACCAAATCTTTTAGTACCCGCAATGAGCAGTTCTTC.

The V call is TRBV9, the J call TRBJ2-2; D unresolved. The CDR3 is 12 amino acids. The germline CDR1 and CDR2 sequences are SGDLS and YYNGEE. Trimming left V 6 bases short and J 7 bases short, with 10 bases between. The DNA for the CDR3 is TGTGCCAGCAAGGAGTTTGACGGGGAGCTGTTTTTT. Its translation is CASKEFDGELFF. The variable domain in full, completed from reference TRBV9 and TRBJ2-2, reads DSGVTQTPKHLITATGQRVTLRCSPRSGDLSVYWYQQSLDQGLQFLIQYYNGEERAKGNILERFSAQQFPDLHSELNLSSLELGDSALYFCASKEFDGELFFGEGSRLTVL.

The V gene is TRBV19, the J gene TRBJ1-6; perhaps TRBD1 as D (5 bases). This CDR3 region has 13 residues. The germline CDR1 and CDR2 sequences are LNHDA and SQIVND (reference sequence). The V gene lost 4 bases and the J gene lost 10 bases, with 11 bases spanning the gap. Here the CDR3 reads CASSTGKGSPLHF. The DNA for the CDR3 is TGTGCCAGTAGTACAGGGAAGGGATCACCCCTCCACTTT.

This rearrangement joins TRBV9 to TRBJ1-1; D may be TRBD1 (5 bases). Between the trimmed V and J ends, which lost 2 bases and 1 base, there was a span of 24 bases. The CDR3 is made up of 19 amino acids. Per the germline V gene, CDR1 is SGDLS and CDR2 is YYNGEE. The CDR3 region is CASSVSTAGRIEANTEAFF. The CDR3 nucleotides read TGTGCCAGCAGCGTGTCGACAGCAGGGAGGATAGAGGCGAACACTGAAGCTTTCTTT.

CDR3 in amino acids: CASSLGGGSQPQHF. The CDR3 DNA reads as TGCGCCAGCAGCTTGGGAGGGGGCAGTCAGCCCCAGCATTTT. This chain uses TRBV5-1 with TRBJ1-5, with 7 nucleotides matching TRBD1. CDR3 length: 14 amino acids. The germline CDR1 and CDR2 sequences are SGHRS and YFSETQ. V was clipped by 0 bases and J by 6 bases; unmatched bases: 3.

V is TRBV7-2 and J is TRBJ1-1, with D tentatively TRBD1 (6 bases). Germline CDR1 and CDR2: SGHTA and FQGNSA. The CDR3 loop spans 16 amino acids. Between the trimmed V and J ends, which lost 3 bases and 0 bases, there was a span of 14 bases. CDR3 DNA sequence: TGTGCCAGCAGCTTGGATCCTGGACAGTTGAACACTGAAGCTTTCTTT. Its protein is CASSLDPGQLNTEAFF.

This rearrangement joins TRBV3-1 (or the pseudogene TRBV3-2) to TRBJ1-1; D is uncertain. Germline loops: CDR1 LGHDT, CDR2 YNNKEL (reference sequence). V dropped 3 bases and J dropped 0 bases, with 11 bases sitting between them. This CDR3 is 15 amino acids long. CDR3 DNA: TGTGCCAGCAGCCAGTTCAGGTCTATGAACACTGAAGCTTTCTTT. Encoded protein: CASSQFRSMNTEAFF.

This chain uses TRBV7-4 with TRBJ2-7, with 7 nucleotides matching TRBD1. Germline CDR1 and CDR2: SGHVT and SQSDAQ. This CDR3 has 14 residues. V shed 5 bases and J 4 bases; nucleotides not matched to a gene: 8. CDR3 loop: CASSRDRGFYEQYV. CDR3 DNA sequence: TGTGCCAGCAGCCGGGACAGAGGATTTTACGAGCAGTACGTC.

The CDR3 here is CASSFGRVTGNIQYF. Here the CDR3 DNA reads TGTGCCAGCAGCTTTGGCAGGGTGACGGGAAACATTCAGTACTTC. The chain couples TRBV11-3 to TRBJ2-4, with TRBD1 as a possible D gene (5 bases). V was pared by 3 bases and J by 6 bases, with 15 bases between. This CDR3 has 15 residues. Looked up from germline, CDR1 is SGHNT and CDR2 is YENEEA.

The chain joins TRBV12-3 or TRBV12-4 to TRBJ1-2, with 9 bases aligning to TRBD1. This CDR3 comprises 13 residues. Trimming took 10 bases from V and 7 from J; bases not matched to a gene: 10. The CDR3 sequence is CATLTGGRVGYTF. The CDR3 bases are TGTGCCACCCTAACAGGGGGCAGGGTTGGCTACACCTTC.

This chain connects TRBV7-9 to TRBJ1-2, with D hard to call. With 1 base removed from V and 5 bases from J, the gap between germline ends came to 14 bases. CDR1 and CDR2 from the germline V gene are SEHNR and FQNEAQ (reference sequence). The CDR3 is made up of 15 amino acids. CDR3 residues: CASSLEEGSIYGYTF. The CDR3 DNA reads as TGTGCCAGCAGCTTAGAGGAGGGTTCTATTTATGGCTACACCTTC.

The chain has TRBV5-4 and TRBJ2-5; weak D call: TRBD2 (5 bases). The CDR3 length is 14 residues. V was trimmed by 0 bases and J by 4 bases, leaving 10 bases between them. CDR1 and CDR2 from the germline V gene are SGHNT and YYREEE (reference sequence). CDR3 residues: CASSLGGGGETQYF. The CDR3 bases are TGTGCCAGCAGCTTGGGGGGTGGAGGAGAGACCCAGTACTTC.